The clone carrying this TCR beta chain showed up just a few times. Its antigen is unidentified. MiXCR, run by TCRdb on the reads, gives a single entry per CDR3 protein. The sample has about 100,000 distinct CDR3 sequences, around a quarter seen once; the top ten hold roughly 43%. The germline gives CDR1 MDHEN, CDR2 SYDVKM. V lost 5 bases, J lost 4 bases, and 10 bases stayed unmatched. The CDR3 contains 15 residues. The record originates from a study of T cell repertoires in cytomegalovirus infection. Overall study: Public signatures in TCR beta pointed to CMV infection and matching HLA type. Broader study findings: The ex vivo response showed dominance by HLA-C-restricted CMV-specific TCR beta clonotypes.

The receptor comes from a human donor in good health (CMV status not recorded). Some clones in this sample may be carry-over from other donors' samples. This rearrangement joins TRBV28 to TRBJ1-2, with 7 bases lining up with TRBD1. Sequencing was performed on CD8+ T cells from PBMCs. CDR3 DNA sequence: TGTGCCAGCAGTCTAAGATGGACAGGACGCTATGGCTACACCTTC. It is translated as CASSLRWTGRYGYTF.